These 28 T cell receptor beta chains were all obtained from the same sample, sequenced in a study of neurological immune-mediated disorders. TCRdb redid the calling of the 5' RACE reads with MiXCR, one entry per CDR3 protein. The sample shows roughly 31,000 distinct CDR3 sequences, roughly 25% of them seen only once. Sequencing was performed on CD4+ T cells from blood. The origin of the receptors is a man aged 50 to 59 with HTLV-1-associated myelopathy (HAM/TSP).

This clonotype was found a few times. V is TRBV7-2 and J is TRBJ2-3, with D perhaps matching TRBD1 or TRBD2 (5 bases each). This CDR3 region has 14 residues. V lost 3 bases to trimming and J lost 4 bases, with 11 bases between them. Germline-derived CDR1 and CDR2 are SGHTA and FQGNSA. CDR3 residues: CASSFEGRADTQYF. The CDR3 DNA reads TGTGCCAGCAGCTTCGAGGGGCGTGCAGATACGCAGTATTTT.

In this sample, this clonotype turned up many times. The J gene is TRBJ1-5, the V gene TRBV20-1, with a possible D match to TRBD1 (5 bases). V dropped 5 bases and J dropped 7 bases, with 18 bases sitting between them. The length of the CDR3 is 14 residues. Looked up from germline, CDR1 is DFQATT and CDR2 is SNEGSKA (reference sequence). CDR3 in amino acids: CSALRGRASQPQHF. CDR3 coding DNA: TGCAGTGCTTTGAGGGGCAGGGCCAGCCAGCCCCAGCATTTT.

CDR3 bases: TGTGCCAGCAGCCTGGACCTGAGAAATGAGCAGTTCTTC. Its protein product is CASSLDLRNEQFF. This chain joins TRBV7-9 and TRBJ2-1; D gene uncertain. Germline values: CDR1 SEHNR, CDR2 FQNEAQ (reference sequence). CDR3 size: 13 residues. V was cut by 5 bases and J by 7 bases, with 12 bases left in between.

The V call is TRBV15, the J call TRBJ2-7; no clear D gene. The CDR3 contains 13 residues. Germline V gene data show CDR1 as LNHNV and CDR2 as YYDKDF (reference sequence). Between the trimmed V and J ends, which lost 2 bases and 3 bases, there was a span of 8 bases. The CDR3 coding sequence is TGTGCCACCAGCAGACAGAGAGGCTACGAGCAGTACTTC. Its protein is CATSRQRGYEQYF.

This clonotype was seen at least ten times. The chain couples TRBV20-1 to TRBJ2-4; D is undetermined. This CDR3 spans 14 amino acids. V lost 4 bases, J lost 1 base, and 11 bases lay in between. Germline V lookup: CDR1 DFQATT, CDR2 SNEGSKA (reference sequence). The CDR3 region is CSAKNRVAKNIQYF. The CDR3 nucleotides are TGCAGTGCTAAAAATAGGGTGGCCAAAAACATTCAGTACTTC.

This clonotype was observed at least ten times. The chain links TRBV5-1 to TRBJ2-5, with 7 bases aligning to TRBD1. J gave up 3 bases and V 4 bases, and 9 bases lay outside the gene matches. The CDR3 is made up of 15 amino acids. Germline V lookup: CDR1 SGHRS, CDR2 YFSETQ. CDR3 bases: TGCGCCAGCAGCACAACCGGGACAGAAGAAGAGACCCAGTACTTC. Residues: CASSTTGTEEETQYF.

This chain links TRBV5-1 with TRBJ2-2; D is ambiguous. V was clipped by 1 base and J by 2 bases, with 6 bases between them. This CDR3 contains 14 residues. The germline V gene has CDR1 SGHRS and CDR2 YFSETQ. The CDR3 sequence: CASSLYPNTGELFF. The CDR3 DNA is TGCGCCAGCAGCTTGTACCCCAACACCGGGGAGCTGTTTTTT.

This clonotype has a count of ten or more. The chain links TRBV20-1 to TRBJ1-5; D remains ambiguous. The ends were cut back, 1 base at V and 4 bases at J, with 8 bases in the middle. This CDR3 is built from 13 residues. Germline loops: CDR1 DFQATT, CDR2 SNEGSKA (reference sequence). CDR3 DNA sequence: TGCAGTGCTAGAGCGTGGCCGAATCAGCCCCAGCATTTT. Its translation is CSARAWPNQPQHF.

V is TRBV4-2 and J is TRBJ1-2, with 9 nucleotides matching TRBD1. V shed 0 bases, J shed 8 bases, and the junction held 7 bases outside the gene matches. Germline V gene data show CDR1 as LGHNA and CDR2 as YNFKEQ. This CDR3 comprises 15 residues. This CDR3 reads CASSQEQGQGRGYTF. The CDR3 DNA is TGTGCCAGCAGCCAAGAGCAAGGACAGGGGAGAGGCTACACCTTC.

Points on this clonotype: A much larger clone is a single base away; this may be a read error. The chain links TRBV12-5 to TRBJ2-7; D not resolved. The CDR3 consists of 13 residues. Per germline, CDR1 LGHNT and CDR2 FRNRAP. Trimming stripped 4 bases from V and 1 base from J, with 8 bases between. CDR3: CASGYYPSYEQYF. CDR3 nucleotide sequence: TGTGCTAGTGGTTACTACCCGTCCTACGAGCAGTACTTC.

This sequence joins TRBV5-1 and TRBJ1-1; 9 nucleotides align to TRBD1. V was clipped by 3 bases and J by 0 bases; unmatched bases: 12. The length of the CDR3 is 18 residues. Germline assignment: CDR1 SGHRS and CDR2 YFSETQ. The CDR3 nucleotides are TGCGCCAGCAGCTACTCCGGGACAGGGATACGGATGAACACTGAAGCTTTCTTT. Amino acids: CASSYSGTGIRMNTEAFF.

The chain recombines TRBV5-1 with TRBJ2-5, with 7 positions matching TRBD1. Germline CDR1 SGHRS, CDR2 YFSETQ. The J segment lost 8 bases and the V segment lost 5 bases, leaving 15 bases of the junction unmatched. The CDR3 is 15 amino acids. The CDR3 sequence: CASRPLLGQRDTQYF. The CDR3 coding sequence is TGCGCCAGCAGGCCCTTACTGGGACAGAGAGATACCCAGTACTTC.

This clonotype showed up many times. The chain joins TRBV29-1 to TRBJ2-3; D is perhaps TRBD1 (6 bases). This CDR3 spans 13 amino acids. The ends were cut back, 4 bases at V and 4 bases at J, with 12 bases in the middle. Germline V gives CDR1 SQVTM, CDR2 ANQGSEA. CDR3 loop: CSVVLQGPDTQYF. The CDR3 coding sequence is TGCAGCGTTGTGCTCCAGGGGCCAGATACGCAGTATTTT.

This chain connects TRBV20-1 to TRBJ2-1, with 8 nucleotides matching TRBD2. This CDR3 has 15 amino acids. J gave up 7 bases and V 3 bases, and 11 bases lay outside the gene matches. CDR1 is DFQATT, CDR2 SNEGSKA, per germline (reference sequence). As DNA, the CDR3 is TGCAGTGCTAGGGATGGCGGGGGGCCCCGTAATGAGCAGTTCTTC. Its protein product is CSARDGGGPRNEQFF.

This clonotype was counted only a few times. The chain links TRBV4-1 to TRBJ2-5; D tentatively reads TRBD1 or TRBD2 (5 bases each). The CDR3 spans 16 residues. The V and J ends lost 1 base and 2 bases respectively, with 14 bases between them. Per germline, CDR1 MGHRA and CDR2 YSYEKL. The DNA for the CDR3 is TGCGCCAGCAGCCAAGGGCCGGGACGGGTACAAGAGACCCAGTACTTC. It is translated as CASSQGPGRVQETQYF.

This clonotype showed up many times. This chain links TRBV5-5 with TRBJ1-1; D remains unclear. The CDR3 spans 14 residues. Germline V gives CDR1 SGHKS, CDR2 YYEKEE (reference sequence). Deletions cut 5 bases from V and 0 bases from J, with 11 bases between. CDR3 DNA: TGTGCCAGCAGATTCGAACGACTGAACACTGAAGCTTTCTTT. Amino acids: CASRFERLNTEAFF.

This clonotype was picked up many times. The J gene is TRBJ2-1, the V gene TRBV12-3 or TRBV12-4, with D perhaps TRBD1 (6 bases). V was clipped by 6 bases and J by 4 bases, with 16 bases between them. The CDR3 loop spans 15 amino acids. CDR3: CASSLGGNNYNEQFF. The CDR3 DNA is TGTGCCAGCAGCCTAGGGGGAAACAATTACAATGAGCAGTTCTTC.

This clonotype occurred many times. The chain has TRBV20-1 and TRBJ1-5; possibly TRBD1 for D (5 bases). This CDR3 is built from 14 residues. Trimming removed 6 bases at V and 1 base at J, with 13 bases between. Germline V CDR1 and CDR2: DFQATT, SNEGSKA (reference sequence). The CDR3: CSAWLGQSNQPQHF. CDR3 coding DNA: TGCAGTGCCTGGCTAGGACAAAGCAATCAGCCCCAGCATTTT.

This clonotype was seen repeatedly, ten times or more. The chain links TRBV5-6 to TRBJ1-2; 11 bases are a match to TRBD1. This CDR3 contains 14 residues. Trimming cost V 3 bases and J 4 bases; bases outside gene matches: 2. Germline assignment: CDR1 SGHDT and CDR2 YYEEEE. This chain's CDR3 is CASSWGQGVYGYTF. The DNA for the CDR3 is TGTGCCAGCAGCTGGGGACAGGGGGTCTATGGCTACACCTTC.

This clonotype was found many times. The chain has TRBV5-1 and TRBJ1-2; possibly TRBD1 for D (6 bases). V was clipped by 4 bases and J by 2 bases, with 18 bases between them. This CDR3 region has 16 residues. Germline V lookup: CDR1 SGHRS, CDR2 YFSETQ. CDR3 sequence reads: CASSNPQQGRNYGYTF. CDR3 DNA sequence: TGCGCCAGCAGCAACCCCCAACAGGGCCGAAACTATGGCTACACCTTC.

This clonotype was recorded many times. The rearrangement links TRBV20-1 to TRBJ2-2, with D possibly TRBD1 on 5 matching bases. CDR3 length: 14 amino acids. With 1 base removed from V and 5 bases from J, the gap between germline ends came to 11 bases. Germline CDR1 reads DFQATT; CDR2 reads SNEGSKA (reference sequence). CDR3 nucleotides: TGCAGTGCTAGAGGAAGGGGAAATACCGGGGAGCTGTTTTTT. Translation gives CSARGRGNTGELFF.

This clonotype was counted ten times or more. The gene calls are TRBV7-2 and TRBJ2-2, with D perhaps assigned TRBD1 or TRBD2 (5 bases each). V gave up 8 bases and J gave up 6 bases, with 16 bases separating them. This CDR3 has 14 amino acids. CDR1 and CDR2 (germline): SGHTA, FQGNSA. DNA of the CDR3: TGTGCCAGCGGCCCGGGACCGTTCTCCGGGGAGCTGTTTTTT. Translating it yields CASGPGPFSGELFF.

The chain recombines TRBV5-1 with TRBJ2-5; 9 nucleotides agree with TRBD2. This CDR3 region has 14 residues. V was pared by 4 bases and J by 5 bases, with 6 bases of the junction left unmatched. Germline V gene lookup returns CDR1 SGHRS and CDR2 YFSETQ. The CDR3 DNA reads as TGCGCCAGCAGCCCCGGCGGGACTAGCGAGACCCAGTACTTC. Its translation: CASSPGGTSETQYF.

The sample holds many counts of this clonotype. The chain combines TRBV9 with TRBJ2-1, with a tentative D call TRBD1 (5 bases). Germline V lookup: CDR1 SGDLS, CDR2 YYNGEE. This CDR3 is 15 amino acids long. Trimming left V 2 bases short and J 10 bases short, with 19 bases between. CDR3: CASSVSPTDSREQFF. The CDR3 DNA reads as TGTGCCAGCAGCGTCTCTCCGACAGATTCGAGAGAGCAGTTCTTC.

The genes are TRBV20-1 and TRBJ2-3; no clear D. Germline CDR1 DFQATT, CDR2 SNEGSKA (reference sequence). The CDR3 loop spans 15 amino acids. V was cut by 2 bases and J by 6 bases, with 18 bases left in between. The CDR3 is CSARHADKGADTQYF. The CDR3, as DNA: TGCAGTGCTAGACACGCGGATAAAGGAGCGGATACGCAGTATTTT.

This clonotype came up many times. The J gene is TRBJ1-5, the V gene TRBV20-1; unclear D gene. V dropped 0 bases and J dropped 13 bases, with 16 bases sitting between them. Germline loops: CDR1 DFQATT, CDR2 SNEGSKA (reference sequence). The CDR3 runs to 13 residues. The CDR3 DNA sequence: TGCAGTGCTAGAGATCGCGTCGGCGATATACAGCATTTT. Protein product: CSARDRVGDIQHF.

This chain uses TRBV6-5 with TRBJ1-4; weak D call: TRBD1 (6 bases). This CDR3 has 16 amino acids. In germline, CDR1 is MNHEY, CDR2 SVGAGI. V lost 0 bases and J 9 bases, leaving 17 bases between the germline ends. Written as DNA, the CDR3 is TGTGCCAGCAGTTACTCGTCCCCGGGGGCTGATAAAAAACTGTTTTTT. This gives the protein CASSYSSPGADKKLFF.

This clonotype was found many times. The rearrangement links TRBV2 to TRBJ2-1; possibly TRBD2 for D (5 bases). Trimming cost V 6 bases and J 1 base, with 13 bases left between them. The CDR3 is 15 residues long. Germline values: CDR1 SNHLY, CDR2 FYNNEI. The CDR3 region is CASRTTGESYNEQFF. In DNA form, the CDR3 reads TGTGCCAGCAGAACGACCGGGGAGTCCTACAATGAGCAGTTCTTC.